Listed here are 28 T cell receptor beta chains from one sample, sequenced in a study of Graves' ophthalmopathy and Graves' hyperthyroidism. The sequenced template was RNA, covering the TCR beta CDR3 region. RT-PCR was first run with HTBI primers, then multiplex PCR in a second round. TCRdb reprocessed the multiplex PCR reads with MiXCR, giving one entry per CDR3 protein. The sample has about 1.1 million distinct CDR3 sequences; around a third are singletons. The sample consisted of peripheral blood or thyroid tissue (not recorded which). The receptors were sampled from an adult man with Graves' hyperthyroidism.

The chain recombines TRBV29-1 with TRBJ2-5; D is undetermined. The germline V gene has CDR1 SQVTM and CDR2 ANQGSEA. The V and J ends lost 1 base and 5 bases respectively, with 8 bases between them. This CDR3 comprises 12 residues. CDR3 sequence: CSVEGGFETQYF. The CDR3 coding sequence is TGCAGCGTTGAAGGGGGATTTGAGACCCAGTACTTC.

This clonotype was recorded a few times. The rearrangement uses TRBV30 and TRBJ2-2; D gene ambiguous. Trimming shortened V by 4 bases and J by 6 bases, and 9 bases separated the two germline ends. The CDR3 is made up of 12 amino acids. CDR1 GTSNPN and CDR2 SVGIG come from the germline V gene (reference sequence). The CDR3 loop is CAWTPGPGELFF. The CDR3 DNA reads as TGTGCCTGGACTCCGGGTCCCGGGGAGCTGTTTTTT. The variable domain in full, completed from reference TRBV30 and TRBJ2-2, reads SQTIHQWPATLVQPVGSPLSLECTVEGTSNPNLYWYRQAAGRGLQLLFYSVGIGQISSEVPQNLSASRPQDRQFILSSKKLLLSDSGFYLCAWTPGPGELFFGEGSRLTVL.

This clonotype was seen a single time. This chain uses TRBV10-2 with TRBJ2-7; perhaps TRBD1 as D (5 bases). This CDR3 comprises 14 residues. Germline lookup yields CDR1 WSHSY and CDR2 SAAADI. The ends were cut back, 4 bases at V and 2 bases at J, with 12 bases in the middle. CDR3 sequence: CASSASQGPYEQYF. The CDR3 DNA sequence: TGCGCCAGCAGTGCCAGTCAGGGCCCCTACGAGCAGTACTTC.

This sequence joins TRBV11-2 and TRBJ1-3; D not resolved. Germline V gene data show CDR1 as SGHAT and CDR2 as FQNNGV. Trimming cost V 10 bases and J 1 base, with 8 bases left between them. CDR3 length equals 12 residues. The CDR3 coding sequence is TGTGCCACGGCGACTTCTGGAAACACCATATATTTT. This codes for CATATSGNTIYF.

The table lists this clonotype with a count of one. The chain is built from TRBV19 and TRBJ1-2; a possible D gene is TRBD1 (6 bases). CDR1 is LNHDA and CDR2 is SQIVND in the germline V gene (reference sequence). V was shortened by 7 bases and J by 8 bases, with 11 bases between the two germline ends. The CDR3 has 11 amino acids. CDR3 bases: TGTGCCAGTAACCACCAGGGGGGCTACACCTTC. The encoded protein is CASNHQGGYTF.

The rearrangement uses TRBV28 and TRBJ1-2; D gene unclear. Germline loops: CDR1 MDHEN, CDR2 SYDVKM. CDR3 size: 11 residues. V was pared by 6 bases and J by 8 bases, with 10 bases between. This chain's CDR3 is CASSLARGYTF. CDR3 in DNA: TGTGCCAGCAGCTTGGCTAGAGGCTACACCTTC.

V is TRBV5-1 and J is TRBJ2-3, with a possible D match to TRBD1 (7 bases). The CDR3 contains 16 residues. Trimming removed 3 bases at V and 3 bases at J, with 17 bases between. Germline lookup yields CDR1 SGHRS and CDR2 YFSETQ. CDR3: CASSSTTGRETDTQYF. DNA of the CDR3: TGCGCCAGCAGCTCCACGACAGGGCGGGAAACAGATACGCAGTATTTT. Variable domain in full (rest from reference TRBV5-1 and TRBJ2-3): KAGVTQTPRYLIKTRGQQVTLSCSPISGHRSVSWYQQTPGQGLQFLFEYFSETQRNKGNFPGRFSGRQFSNSRSEMNVSTLELGDSALYLCASSSTTGRETDTQYFGPGTRLTVL.

The CDR3 region is CASSPGVGEETQYF. The CDR3 DNA follows: TGCGCCAGCAGCCCGGGGGTGGGAGAGGAGACCCAGTACTTC. V is TRBV5-1 and J is TRBJ2-5, with D maybe TRBD2 (6 bases). The germline V gene has CDR1 SGHRS and CDR2 YFSETQ. This CDR3 is 14 amino acids long. The V end was cut by 4 bases, the J end by 5 bases, with 15 bases between.

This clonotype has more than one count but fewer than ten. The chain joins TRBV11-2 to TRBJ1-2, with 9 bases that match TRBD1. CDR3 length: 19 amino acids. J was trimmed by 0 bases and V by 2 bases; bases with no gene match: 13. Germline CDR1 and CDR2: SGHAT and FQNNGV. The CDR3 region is CASSLNYRGQDVANYGYTF. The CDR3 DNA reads TGTGCCAGCAGCTTAAACTACAGGGGGCAAGATGTAGCTAACTATGGCTACACCTTC.

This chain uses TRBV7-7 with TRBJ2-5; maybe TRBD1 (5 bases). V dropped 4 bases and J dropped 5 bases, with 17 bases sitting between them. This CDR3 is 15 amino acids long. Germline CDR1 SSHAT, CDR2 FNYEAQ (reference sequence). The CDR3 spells CASSSTGRMGETQYF. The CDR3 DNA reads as TGTGCCAGCAGCTCAACAGGCCGAATGGGGGAGACCCAGTACTTC.

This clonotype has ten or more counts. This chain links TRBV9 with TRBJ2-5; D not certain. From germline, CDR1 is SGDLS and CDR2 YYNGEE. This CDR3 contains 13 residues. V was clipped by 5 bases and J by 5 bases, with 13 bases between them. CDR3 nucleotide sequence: TGTGCCAGCAGTGTTGGCGGTCGGGAGACCCAGTACTTC. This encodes CASSVGGRETQYF.

The CDR3 DNA reads TGTGCCAGCCAGTTCAAAAGTAGCGGGGGACCATCGGAGACCCAGTACTTC. This translates into CASQFKSSGGPSETQYF. The V gene is TRBV11-1, the J gene TRBJ2-5; 9 nucleotides align to TRBD2. V lost 8 bases, J lost 5 bases, and 18 bases stayed unmatched. Germline assignment: CDR1 SGHAT and CDR2 FQDESV (reference sequence). The CDR3 has 17 residues.

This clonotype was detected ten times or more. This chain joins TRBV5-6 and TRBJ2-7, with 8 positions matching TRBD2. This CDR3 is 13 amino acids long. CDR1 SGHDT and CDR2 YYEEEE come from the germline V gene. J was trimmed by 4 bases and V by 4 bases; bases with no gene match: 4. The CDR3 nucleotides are TGTGCCAGCAGCCGGGGGGGAGGTTACGAGCAGTACTTC. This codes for CASSRGGGYEQYF.

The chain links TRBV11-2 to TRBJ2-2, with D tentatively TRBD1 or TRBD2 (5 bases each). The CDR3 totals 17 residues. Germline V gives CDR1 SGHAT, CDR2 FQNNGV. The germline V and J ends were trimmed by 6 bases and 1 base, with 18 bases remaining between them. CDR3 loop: CASSLIPGTVNTGELFF. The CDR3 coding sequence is TGTGCCAGCAGTTTAATTCCCGGGACGGTGAACACCGGGGAGCTGTTTTTT.

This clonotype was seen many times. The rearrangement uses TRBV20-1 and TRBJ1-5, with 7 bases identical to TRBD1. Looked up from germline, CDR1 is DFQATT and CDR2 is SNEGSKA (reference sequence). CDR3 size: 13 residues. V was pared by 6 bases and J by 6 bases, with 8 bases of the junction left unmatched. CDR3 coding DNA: TGCAGTGCCAACCCGACAGGGACTCAGCCCCAGCATTTT. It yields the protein CSANPTGTQPQHF.

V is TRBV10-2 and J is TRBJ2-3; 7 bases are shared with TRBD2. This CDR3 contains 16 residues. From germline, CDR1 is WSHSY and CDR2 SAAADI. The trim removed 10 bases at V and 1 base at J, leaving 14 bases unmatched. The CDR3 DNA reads TGCGCCATCAACGGGGCCAGCGGGATTGGCACAGATACGCAGTATTTT. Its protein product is CAINGASGIGTDTQYF.

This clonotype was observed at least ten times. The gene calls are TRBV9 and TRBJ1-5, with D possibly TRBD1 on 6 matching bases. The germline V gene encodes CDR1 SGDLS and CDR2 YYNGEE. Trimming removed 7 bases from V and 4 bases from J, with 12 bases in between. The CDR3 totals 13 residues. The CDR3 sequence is CASGEGGNQPQHF. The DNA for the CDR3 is TGTGCCAGCGGAGAAGGGGGGAATCAGCCCCAGCATTTT.

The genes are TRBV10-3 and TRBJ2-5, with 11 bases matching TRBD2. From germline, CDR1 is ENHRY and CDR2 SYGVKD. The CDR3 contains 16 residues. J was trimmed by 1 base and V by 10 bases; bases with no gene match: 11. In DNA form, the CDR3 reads TGTGCCAGCACGTGGGGACTAGCGGAGACCCAAGAGACCCAGTACTTC. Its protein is CASTWGLAETQETQYF.

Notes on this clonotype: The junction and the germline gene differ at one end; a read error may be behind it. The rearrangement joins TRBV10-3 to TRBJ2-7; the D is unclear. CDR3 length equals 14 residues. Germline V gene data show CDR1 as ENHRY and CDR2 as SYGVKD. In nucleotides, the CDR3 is TGTGCCAGCAGTTATGGCGGACCCCTCGCCGAGCAGTACTTC. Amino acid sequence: CASSYGGPLAEQYF.

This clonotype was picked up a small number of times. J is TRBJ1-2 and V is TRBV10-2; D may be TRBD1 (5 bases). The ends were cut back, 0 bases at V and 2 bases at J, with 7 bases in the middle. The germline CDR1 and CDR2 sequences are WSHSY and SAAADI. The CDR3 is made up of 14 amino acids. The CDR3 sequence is CASSESTVNYGYTF. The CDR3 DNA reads TGCGCCAGCAGTGAGTCGACAGTCAACTATGGCTACACCTTC.

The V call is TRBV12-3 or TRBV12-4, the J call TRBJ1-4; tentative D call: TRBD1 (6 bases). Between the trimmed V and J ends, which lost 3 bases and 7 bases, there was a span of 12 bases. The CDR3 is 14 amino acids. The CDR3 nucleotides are TGTGCCAGCAGTTTTTTGGACAGAGCTGAAAAACTGTTTTTT. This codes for CASSFLDRAEKLFF.

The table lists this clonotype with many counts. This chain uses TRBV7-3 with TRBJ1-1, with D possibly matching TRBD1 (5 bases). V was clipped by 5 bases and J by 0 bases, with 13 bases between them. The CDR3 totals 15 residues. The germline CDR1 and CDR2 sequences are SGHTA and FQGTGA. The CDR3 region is CASSERGLLNTEAFF. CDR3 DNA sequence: TGTGCCAGCAGCGAAAGGGGACTGTTGAACACTGAAGCTTTCTTT.

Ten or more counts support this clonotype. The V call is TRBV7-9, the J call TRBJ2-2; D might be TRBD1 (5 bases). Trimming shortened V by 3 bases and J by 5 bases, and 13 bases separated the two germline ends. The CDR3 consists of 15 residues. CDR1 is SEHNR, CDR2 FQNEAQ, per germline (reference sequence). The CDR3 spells CASSLARVGTGELFF. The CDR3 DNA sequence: TGTGCCAGCAGCTTGGCCAGGGTAGGGACCGGGGAGCTGTTTTTT. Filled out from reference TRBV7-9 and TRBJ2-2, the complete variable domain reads DTGVSQNPRHKITKRGQNVTFRCDPISEHNRLYWYRQTLGQGPEFLTYFQNEAQLEKSRLLSDRFSAERPKGSFSTLEIQRTEQGDSAMYLCASSLARVGTGELFFGEGSRLTVL.

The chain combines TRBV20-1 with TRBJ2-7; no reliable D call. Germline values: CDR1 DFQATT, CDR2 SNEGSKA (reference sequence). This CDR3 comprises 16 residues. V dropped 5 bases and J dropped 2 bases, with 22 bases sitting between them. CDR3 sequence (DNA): TGCAGTGCTCCACGACCGGTTCCGGGCCTAGCCTACGAGCAGTACTTC. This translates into CSAPRPVPGLAYEQYF.

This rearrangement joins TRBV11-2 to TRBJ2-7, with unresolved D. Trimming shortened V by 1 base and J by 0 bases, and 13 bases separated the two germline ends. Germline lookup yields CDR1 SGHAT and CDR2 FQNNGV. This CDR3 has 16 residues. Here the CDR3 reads CASSLAGGDTSYEQYF. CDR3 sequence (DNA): TGTGCCAGCAGCTTAGCTGGCGGCGACACCTCCTACGAGCAGTACTTC.

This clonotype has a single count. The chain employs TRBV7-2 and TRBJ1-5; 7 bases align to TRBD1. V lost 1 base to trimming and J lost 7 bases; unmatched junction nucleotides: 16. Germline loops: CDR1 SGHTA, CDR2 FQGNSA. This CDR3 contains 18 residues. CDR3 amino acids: CASSLGGLGRGLRQPQHF. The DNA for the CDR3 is TGTGCCAGCAGCTTAGGAGGGTTGGGAAGGGGGCTTCGGCAGCCCCAGCATTTT.

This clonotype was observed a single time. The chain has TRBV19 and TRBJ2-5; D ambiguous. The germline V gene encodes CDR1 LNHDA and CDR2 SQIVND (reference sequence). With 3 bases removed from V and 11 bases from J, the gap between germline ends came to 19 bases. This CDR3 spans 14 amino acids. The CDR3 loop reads CASSIYWSTDTQYF. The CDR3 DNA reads TGTGCCAGTAGTATTTATTGGAGCACAGATACGCAGTACTTC.

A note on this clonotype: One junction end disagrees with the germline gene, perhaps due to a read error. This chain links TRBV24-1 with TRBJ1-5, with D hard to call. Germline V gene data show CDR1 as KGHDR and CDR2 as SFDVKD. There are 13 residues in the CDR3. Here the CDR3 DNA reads TGTGCCAGCAGTTCCCGGGAGCGTCAGCCCCAGCATTTT. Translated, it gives CASSSRERQPQHF.